The present T cell receptor (beta chain) was sequenced within a study of cytomegalovirus exposure and HLA in healthy donors. In the study overall: Among over 350 genotyped donors, about 83% fell in the Caucasian-associated ancestry cluster.

Findings and caveats of the study: Being productive about 87% or about 30% of the time was typical of most TCR beta V segments in an earlier analysis. A highly shared variant cluster was judged a likely technical artifact.

A word on this clone: Its target is not known.

The PCR was carried out with 60 Vbeta primers and 13 Jbeta primers. Profiling relied on immunoSEQ multiplex PCR, and the TCRdb table lists in-frame clones only, not all of them. This sample has 120,000 to 150,000 clones, with around 78% found just once. Material: PBMCs. The TCR sequence derives from a woman between 40 and 55 years old in good health and CMV-seropositive.

The CDR3 is CASSEGGTNYGYTF. The CDR3 DNA reads as TGTGCCAGCAGTGAAGGTGGCACTAACTATGGCTACACCTTC. The chain carries TRBV6-1 and TRBJ1-2; D call uncertain. CDR1 MNHNS and CDR2 SASEGT come from the germline V gene. This CDR3 contains 14 residues. V was trimmed by 1 base and J by 0 bases, leaving 6 bases between them.